Below are 28 T cell receptor beta chains sequenced from a single sample in a study of blood T cell repertoires in COVID-19. Measured with immunoSEQ multiplex PCR; TCRdb has only the in-frame clones, and not every one. The sample contains about 110,000 clones, over 60% of which appear only once. The material sequenced was peripheral blood. The receptors here all came from a woman of 80 years or more with acute or convalescent COVID-19.

This chain uses TRBV6-1 with TRBJ2-2; D remains ambiguous. Germline V gives CDR1 MNHNS, CDR2 SASEGT. This CDR3 spans 17 amino acids. The germline V and J ends were trimmed by 3 bases and 4 bases, with 18 bases remaining between them. This CDR3 is CASSENGYGVFTGELFF. CDR3 in DNA: TGTGCCAGCAGTGAGAACGGGTACGGCGTATTCACCGGGGAGCTGTTTTTT.

DNA for the CDR3: TGTGCCAGCAGTGTGACTAGCGGGGGCCACTACGAGCAGTACTTC. Protein sequence: CASSVTSGGHYEQYF. The chain has TRBV28 and TRBJ2-7; 12 bases align to TRBD2. The CDR3 is made up of 15 amino acids. The trim removed 5 bases at V and 3 bases at J, leaving 5 bases unmatched. Germline assignment: CDR1 MDHEN and CDR2 SYDVKM.

This chain joins TRBV10-3 and TRBJ1-1; the match to TRBD1 covers 9 bases. The CDR3 length is 15 residues. CDR1 is ENHRY, CDR2 SYGVKD, per germline. After removal of 10 bases from V and 1 base from J, the junction contained 10 bases not matched to a gene. The CDR3 DNA follows: TGTGCCACCTCTGTCGGGGGACAGGGGAACACTGAAGCTTTCTTT. This sequence encodes CATSVGGQGNTEAFF.

This clone was picked up one time. The rearrangement links TRBV7-2 to TRBJ2-5; 8 bases map to TRBD2. Unmatched junction bases numbered 6, after V lost 4 bases and J lost 5 bases. The CDR3 has 14 amino acids. Germline V gene sequence: CDR1 SGHTA, CDR2 FQGNSA. CDR3 residues: CASSSRGGWETQYF. The DNA of the CDR3 is TGTGCCAGCAGCTCACGGGGGGGATGGGAGACCCAGTACTTC.

This clone was seen only a few times. V usage is TRBV7-6 and J usage is TRBJ1-1, with TRBD1 as a possible D gene (6 bases). Trimming cost V 2 bases and J 1 base, with 11 bases left between them. The CDR3 spans 15 residues. In germline, CDR1 is SGHVS, CDR2 FNYEAQ. The CDR3 DNA reads as TGTGCCAGCAGCTTATGGGAGGGGGGGAACACTGAAGCTTTCTTT. Amino acid sequence: CASSLWEGGNTEAFF.

This clone came up many times. Other DNA variants within this sample encode the same CDR3. The chain employs TRBV7-3 and TRBJ1-1; possibly TRBD1 for D (6 bases). V was clipped by 3 bases and J by 1 base, with 6 bases between them. The CDR3 is 13 amino acids. Germline-derived CDR1 and CDR2 are SGHTA and FQGTGA. This chain's CDR3 is CASSLTGNTEAFF. CDR3 DNA: TGTGCCAGCAGCTTGACAGGGAACACTGAAGCTTTCTTT.

This clone appeared a few times. The chain carries TRBV5-1 and TRBJ2-1; D may be TRBD1 (5 bases). The CDR3 loop spans 13 amino acids. Germline CDR1 is SGHRS and CDR2 is YFSETQ. With 4 bases removed from V and 4 bases from J, the gap between germline ends came to 9 bases. This chain's CDR3 is CASSLRQYNEQFF. As DNA, the CDR3 is TGCGCCAGCAGCCTTAGACAGTACAATGAGCAGTTCTTC.

V is TRBV7-9 and J is TRBJ2-3; TRBD1 matches at 11 bases. V lost 4 bases and J lost 2; bases outside the gene matches: 5. The length of the CDR3 is 16 residues. CDR1 is SEHNR and CDR2 is FQNEAQ in the germline V gene (reference sequence). The CDR3 loop reads CASSWGTGGPTDTQYF. The CDR3 DNA sequence: TGTGCCAGCAGCTGGGGGACAGGGGGACCCACAGATACGCAGTATTTT.

The chain is built from TRBV7-9 and TRBJ2-3; D is possibly TRBD2 (6 bases). Per the germline V gene, CDR1 is SEHNR and CDR2 is FQNEAQ (reference sequence). This CDR3 contains 15 residues. Between the trimmed V and J ends, which lost 2 bases and 1 base, there was a span of 10 bases. The CDR3 DNA reads TGTGCCAGCAGCTTATCTAGCGTTGGCACAGATACGCAGTATTTT. Amino acid sequence: CASSLSSVGTDTQYF.

This clone was detected once. The rearrangement uses TRBV19 and TRBJ2-5, with TRBD1 matching 7 bases. V trimming: 4 bases; J trimming: 3 bases; junction bases outside the gene matches: 5. The CDR3 is 14 residues long. Germline V gene data show CDR1 as LNHDA and CDR2 as SQIVND (reference sequence). The CDR3 sequence is CASSTRQGKETQYF. The CDR3 DNA reads TGTGCCAGTAGTACCCGACAGGGAAAAGAGACCCAGTACTTC.

J is TRBJ2-2 and V is TRBV28; TRBD1 agrees at 10 bases. This CDR3 has 14 amino acids. Germline lookup yields CDR1 MDHEN and CDR2 SYDVKM. V lost 4 bases and J lost 6; bases outside the gene matches: 2. Here the CDR3 reads CASSSGQGPGELFF. The CDR3 nucleotides are TGTGCCAGCAGTTCGGGACAGGGGCCCGGGGAGCTGTTTTTT.

The V and J genes are TRBV3-1 (or the pseudogene TRBV3-2) and TRBJ2-7; 9 positions agree with TRBD2. Germline lookup yields CDR1 LGHDT and CDR2 YNNKEL (reference sequence). The V and J ends lost 4 bases and 9 bases, in that order; junction bases with no gene match: 25. The length of the CDR3 is 19 residues. The CDR3 loop is CASSPPPSGLAGTSHGQYF. In nucleotides, the CDR3 is TGTGCCAGCAGCCCCCCCCCGAGTGGGCTAGCGGGGACATCCCATGGGCAGTACTTC.

This chain uses TRBV11-2 with TRBJ1-5, with 7 bases matching TRBD1. Trimming removed 5 bases from V and 4 bases from J; junction bases left unmatched: 5. CDR1 is SGHAT and CDR2 is FQNNGV in the germline V gene. This CDR3 is 14 amino acids long. CDR3 loop: CASSPNRGNQPQHF. The CDR3 DNA reads TGTGCCAGCAGCCCAAACAGGGGTAATCAGCCCCAGCATTTT.

This sequence joins TRBV5-1 and TRBJ2-7; 9 bases align to TRBD2. The CDR3 is 14 residues long. V lost 3 bases and J lost 2; bases outside the gene matches: 3. The germline V gene encodes CDR1 SGHRS and CDR2 YFSETQ. This chain's CDR3 is CASSSVAGAYEQYF. CDR3 nucleotides: TGCGCCAGCAGCTCCGTAGCGGGGGCCTACGAGCAGTACTTC.

There are a few counts of this clone. CDR3 amino acids: CASRRGSGELFF. For the CDR3, the DNA is TGTGCCAGCAGACGAGGGTCCGGGGAGCTGTTTTTT. The chain recombines TRBV7-6 with TRBJ2-2, with D perhaps matching TRBD2 (5 bases). Germline assignment: CDR1 SGHVS and CDR2 FNYEAQ. This CDR3 spans 12 amino acids. Deletions cut 6 bases from V and 6 bases from J, with 8 bases between.

This clone came up once. This chain links TRBV7-3 with TRBJ2-3; a weak D match, TRBD2 (6 bases). From germline, CDR1 is SGHTA and CDR2 FQGTGA. This CDR3 is built from 13 residues. The V and J ends lost 1 base and 5 bases respectively, with 7 bases between them. The DNA for the CDR3 is TGTGCCAGCAGCTTAATGGAGGGAGATACGCAGTATTTT. Protein sequence: CASSLMEGDTQYF.

The rearrangement joins TRBV6-5 to TRBJ1-2; 8 nucleotides match TRBD1. In germline, CDR1 is MNHEY, CDR2 SVGAGI. Germline trimming cut 6 bases from V and 2 bases from J; bases unmatched to any gene: 5. This CDR3 has 14 residues. CDR3 sequence: CASRYTGGNYGYTF. As DNA, the CDR3 is TGTGCCAGCAGGTACACAGGGGGGAACTATGGCTACACCTTC.

This clone was found once. The V call is TRBV4-1, the J call TRBJ1-3, with D possibly matching TRBD1 (6 bases). The length of the CDR3 is 15 residues. Per the germline V gene, CDR1 is MGHRA and CDR2 is YSYEKL. The V gene lost 3 bases and the J gene lost 2 bases, with 11 bases spanning the gap. This chain's CDR3 is CASSQIDRPGNTIYF. The CDR3 nucleotides are TGCGCCAGCAGCCAGATCGACAGGCCTGGAAACACCATATATTTT.

The J gene is TRBJ2-7, the V gene TRBV11-2; 7 bases align to TRBD1. Unmatched junction bases numbered 2, after V lost 5 bases and J lost 1 base. CDR3 length equals 13 residues. Per the germline V gene, CDR1 is SGHAT and CDR2 is FQNNGV. CDR3: CASSLGQSYEQYF. CDR3 DNA: TGTGCCAGCAGCCTGGGACAGTCCTACGAGCAGTACTTC. Full variable domain (remainder filled in from reference TRBV11-2 and TRBJ2-7): EAGVAQSPRYKIIEKRQSVAFWCNPISGHATLYWYQQILGQGPKLLIQFQNNGVVDDSQLPKDRFSAERLKGVDSTLKIQPAKLEDSAVYLCASSLGQSYEQYFGPGTRLTVT.

The chain is built from TRBV30 and TRBJ1-1; 8 nucleotides line up with TRBD1. Germline V gives CDR1 GTSNPN, CDR2 SVGIG (reference sequence). The V and J ends lost 2 bases and 1 base, in that order; junction bases with no gene match: 6. The CDR3 covers 15 residues. CDR3 region: CAWSRAQGGNTEAFF. As DNA, the CDR3 is TGTGCCTGGAGTCGGGCACAGGGGGGGAACACTGAAGCTTTCTTT. Full variable domain (outside the CDR3, taken from reference TRBV30 and TRBJ1-1): SQTIHQWPATLVQPVGSPLSLECTVEGTSNPNLYWYRQAAGRGLQLLFYSVGIGQISSEVPQNLSASRPQDRQFILSSKKLLLSDSGFYLCAWSRAQGGNTEAFFGQGTRLTVV.

V usage is TRBV3-1 (or the pseudogene TRBV3-2) and J usage is TRBJ2-7; TRBD2 agrees at 9 bases. J lost 2 bases, V lost 4 bases, and 6 bases had no gene match. The CDR3 has 15 residues. Looked up from germline, CDR1 is LGHDT and CDR2 is YNNKEL (reference sequence). As DNA, the CDR3 is TGTGCCAGCAGCCTCGAGGCTAGCGGGACCTACGAGCAGTACTTC. It specifies CASSLEASGTYEQYF.

J is TRBJ1-2 and V is TRBV4-3; TRBD1 matches at 8 bases. Germline V gene sequence: CDR1 LGHNA, CDR2 YSLEER. J gave up 0 bases and V 2 bases, and 8 bases lay outside the gene matches. The CDR3 contains 17 residues. The chain's CDR3 is CASSQSPGGLSNYGYTF. For the CDR3, the DNA is TGCGCCAGCAGCCAATCCCCAGGGGGCCTGTCTAACTATGGCTACACCTTC.

The J gene is TRBJ1-1, the V gene TRBV7-2; 9 positions agree with TRBD1. V trimming: 2 bases; J trimming: 6 bases; junction bases outside the gene matches: 7. This CDR3 region has 15 residues. Germline V gene data show CDR1 as SGHTA and CDR2 as FQGNSA. In nucleotides, the CDR3 is TGTGCCAGCAGCTTATTCCGGGACAGGGCAGCTGAAGCTTTCTTT. Translating it yields CASSLFRDRAAEAFF.

The genes are TRBV5-1 and TRBJ1-5; no firm D call. V dropped 7 bases and J dropped 11 bases, with 19 bases sitting between them. Looked up from germline, CDR1 is SGHRS and CDR2 is YFSETQ. CDR3 size: 13 residues. Written as DNA, the CDR3 is TGCGCCAGCTGCACCACCGGCAGTGAGGCCCAGCATTTT. Translated: CASCTTGSEAQHF.

The V call is TRBV30, the J call TRBJ2-7, with 7 bases lining up with TRBD1. Trimming at V came to 3 bases and at J to 3 bases, leaving 8 bases not matched to a gene. The CDR3 is 14 amino acids. Germline V gives CDR1 GTSNPN, CDR2 SVGIG (reference sequence). The CDR3 is CAWRPGQKVYEQYF. CDR3 coding DNA: TGTGCCTGGAGGCCGGGACAGAAAGTCTACGAGCAGTACTTC.

The V and J genes are TRBV6-2 or TRBV6-3 and TRBJ1-3, with D perhaps matching TRBD1 (6 bases). Trimming pared 2 bases from V and 2 bases from J, leaving 22 bases between. The germline gives CDR1 MNHEY, CDR2 SVGEGT. The CDR3 spans 19 residues. In DNA, the CDR3 is TGTGCCAGCAGTTACCGACGACCCCAACCACAGGGAACTGGAAACACCATATATTTT. It translates to CASSYRRPQPQGTGNTIYF.

The J gene is TRBJ2-2, the V gene TRBV27; D is undetermined. Looked up from germline, CDR1 is MNHEY and CDR2 is SMNVEV (reference sequence). V lost 5 bases, J lost 4 bases, and 5 bases lay in between. The CDR3 contains 12 residues. CDR3 region: CASSPGTGELFF. As DNA, the CDR3 is TGTGCCAGCAGTCCGGGCACCGGGGAGCTGTTTTTT.

Concerning this clone itself: The same CDR3 can be traced to other DNA sequences in this sample. The V and J genes are TRBV7-3 and TRBJ1-1, with D possibly TRBD1 on 5 matching bases. Germline CDR1 SGHTA, CDR2 FQGTGA. There are 14 residues in the CDR3. Trimming left V 5 bases short and J 1 base short, with 11 bases between. CDR3 coding DNA: TGTGCCAGCAGCCCTCAGGGTTCGAACACTGAAGCTTTCTTT. Amino acid sequence: CASSPQGSNTEAFF.